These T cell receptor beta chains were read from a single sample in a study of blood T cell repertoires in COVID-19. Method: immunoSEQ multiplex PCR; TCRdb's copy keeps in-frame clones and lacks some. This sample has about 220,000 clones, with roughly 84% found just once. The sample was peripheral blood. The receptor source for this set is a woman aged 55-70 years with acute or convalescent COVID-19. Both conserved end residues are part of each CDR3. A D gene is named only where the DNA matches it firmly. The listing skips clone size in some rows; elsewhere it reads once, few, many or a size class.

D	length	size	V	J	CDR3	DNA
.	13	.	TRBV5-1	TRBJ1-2	CASSSLTGLGYTF	TGCGCCAGCAGCTCCCTGACAGGACTGGGCTACACCTTC
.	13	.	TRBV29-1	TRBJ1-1	CSGENLGNTEAFF	TGCAGCGGGGAGAACCTCGGGAACACTGAAGCTTTCTTT
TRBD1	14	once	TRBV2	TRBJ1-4	CASSRQGQNEKLFF	TGTGCCAGCAGCCGACAGGGACAAAATGAAAAACTGTTTTTT
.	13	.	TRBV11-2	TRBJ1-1	CASSLVVATEAFF	TGTGCCAGCAGCTTAGTGGTGGCCACTGAAGCTTTCTTT
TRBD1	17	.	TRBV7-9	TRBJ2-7	CASSETGTGDFPYEQYF	TGTGCCAGCAGCGAAACCGGGACAGGGGATTTCCCCTACGAGCAGTACTTC
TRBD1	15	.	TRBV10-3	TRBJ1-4	CAISESVQGNEKLFF	TGTGCCATCAGTGAGTCGGTACAGGGGAATGAAAAACTGTTTTTT
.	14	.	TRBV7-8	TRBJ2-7	CASRSVGPTYEQYF	TGTGCCAGCCGGAGTGTCGGTCCTACCTACGAGCAGTACTTC
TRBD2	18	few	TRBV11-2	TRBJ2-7	CASSLKAVRLAGSYEQYF	TGTGCCAGCAGCTTAAAGGCCGTAAGACTAGCGGGTTCGTACGAGCAGTACTTC
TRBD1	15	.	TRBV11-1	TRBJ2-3	CASSLEGGGSDTQYF	TGTGCCAGCAGCTTAGAAGGGGGCGGTTCAGATACGCAGTATTTT
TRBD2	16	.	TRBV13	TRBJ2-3	CASSNRLAGGLDTQYF	TGTGCCAGCAGCAACCGACTAGCGGGGGGTTTGGATACGCAGTATTTT
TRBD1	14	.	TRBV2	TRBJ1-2	CASRAQTGGYGYTF	TGTGCCAGCAGGGCACAGACAGGGGGCTATGGCTACACCTTC
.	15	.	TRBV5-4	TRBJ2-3	CASSGAGTARNTQYF	TGTGCCAGCAGTGGGGCGGGGACGGCTCGAAATACGCAGTATTTT
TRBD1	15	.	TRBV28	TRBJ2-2	CASSPSYTGAGELFF	TGTGCCAGCAGCCCCTCCTACACAGGGGCCGGGGAGCTGTTTTTT
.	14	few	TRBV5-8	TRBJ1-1	CASRGGAKNTEAFF	TGTGCCAGCCGAGGGGGGGCCAAGAACACTGAAGCTTTCTTT
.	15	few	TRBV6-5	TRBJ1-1	CASRERVGSNTEAFF	TGTGCCAGCAGGGAGAGGGTAGGTAGTAACACTGAAGCTTTCTTT
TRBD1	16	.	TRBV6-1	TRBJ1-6	CASSVRDSSYNSPLHF	TGTGCCAGCAGTGTCCGGGACAGCTCCTATAATTCACCCCTCCACTTT
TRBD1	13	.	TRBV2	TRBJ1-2	CASSAQGNYGYTF	TGTGCCAGCAGCGCACAGGGGAACTATGGCTACACCTTC
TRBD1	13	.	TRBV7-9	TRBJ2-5	CASSLQGEETQYF	TGTGCCAGCAGCTTACAGGGGGAAGAGACCCAGTACTTC
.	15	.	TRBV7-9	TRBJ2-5	CASSSPSGLGETQYF	TGTGCCAGCAGCTCTCCTTCGGGACTCGGGGAGACCCAGTACTTC
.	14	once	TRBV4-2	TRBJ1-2	CASSKDISNYGYTF	TGTGCCAGCAGCAAGGACATATCTAACTATGGCTACACCTTC
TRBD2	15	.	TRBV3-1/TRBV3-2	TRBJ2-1	CASSPPGLAGNEQFF	TGTGCCAGCAGCCCGCCGGGACTAGCGGGCAATGAGCAGTTCTTC
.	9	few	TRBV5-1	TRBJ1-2	CASGGGYTF	TGCGCCAGCGGGGGCGGCTACACCTTC
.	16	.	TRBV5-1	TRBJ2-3	CASSLTVRASTDTQYF	TGCGCCAGCAGCTTGACGGTGCGGGCTAGCACAGATACGCAGTATTTT
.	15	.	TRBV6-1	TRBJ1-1	CASSEYRGPNTEAFF	TGTGCCAGCAGTGAATACCGGGGTCCTAACACTGAAGCTTTCTTT
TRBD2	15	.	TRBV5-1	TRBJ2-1	CASSFGGGSYNEQFF	TGCGCCAGCAGCTTTGGCGGGGGATCCTACAATGAGCAGTTCTTC
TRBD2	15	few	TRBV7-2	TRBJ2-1	CASSLGLAGATEQFF	TGTGCCAGCAGCCTCGGACTAGCGGGGGCAACTGAGCAGTTCTTC
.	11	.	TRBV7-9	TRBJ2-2	CASSVTGELFF	TGTGCCAGCTCGGTCACCGGGGAGCTGTTTTTT
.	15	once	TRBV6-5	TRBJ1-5	CASSTYRDTNQPQHF	TGTGCCAGCAGTACATACCGGGACACCAATCAGCCCCAGCATTTT
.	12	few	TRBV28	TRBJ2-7	CASTTGTYEQYF	TGTGCCAGCACCACCGGGACCTACGAGCAGTACTTC
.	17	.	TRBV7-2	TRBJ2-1	CASSLAHQRASYNEQFF	TGTGCCAGCAGCTTAGCGCATCAGCGGGCCTCCTACAATGAGCAGTTCTTC
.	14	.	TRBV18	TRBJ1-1	CASSLRGAGTEAFF	TGTGCCAGCTCACTCCGGGGGGCCGGGACTGAAGCTTTCTTT
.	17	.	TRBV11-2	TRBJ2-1	CASSLDPGQRTYNEQFF	TGTGCCAGCAGCTTAGATCCCGGACAGAGAACCTACAATGAGCAGTTCTTC
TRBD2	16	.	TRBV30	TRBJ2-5	CAWSAGFGTSWETQYF	TGTGCCTGGAGTGCCGGGTTCGGGACTAGTTGGGAGACCCAGTACTTC
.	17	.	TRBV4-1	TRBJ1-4	CASSQEMTGGLNEKLFF	TGCGCCAGCAGCCAAGAAATGACGGGGGGACTAAATGAAAAACTGTTTTTT
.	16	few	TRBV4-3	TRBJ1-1	CASSPSGPGLNTEAFF	TGCGCCAGCAGCCCGTCCGGCCCAGGCCTGAACACTGAAGCTTTCTTT
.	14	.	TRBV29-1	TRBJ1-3	CSVDGGPSGNTIYF	TGCAGCGTTGATGGCGGTCCTTCTGGAAACACCATATATTTT
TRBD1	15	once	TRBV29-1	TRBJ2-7	CSVAPTGGTSYEQYF	TGCAGCGTTGCCCCGACAGGGGGCACCTCCTACGAGCAGTACTTC
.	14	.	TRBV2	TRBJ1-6	CASSGTVNNSPLHF	TGTGCCAGCAGTGGGACAGTGAATAATTCACCCCTCCACTTT
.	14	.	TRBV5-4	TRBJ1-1	CASSYRDMNTEAFF	TGTGCCAGCAGCTACCGCGACATGAACACTGAAGCTTTCTTT
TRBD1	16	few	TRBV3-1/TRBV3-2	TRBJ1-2	CASSHDATGGGYGYTF	TGTGCCAGCAGCCATGATGCTACAGGGGGCGGCTATGGCTACACCTTC
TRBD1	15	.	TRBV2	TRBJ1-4	CASSEKTGANEKLFF	TGTGCCAGCAGTGAAAAAACAGGGGCTAATGAAAAACTGTTTTTT
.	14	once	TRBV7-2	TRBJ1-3	CASSKGAYGNTIYF	TGTGCCAGCAGTAAAGGGGCTTATGGAAACACCATATATTTT
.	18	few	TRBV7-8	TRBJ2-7	CASSLGRRTDWRMYEQYF	TGTGCCAGCAGCTTAGGGCGGAGGACAGACTGGAGGATGTACGAGCAGTACTTC
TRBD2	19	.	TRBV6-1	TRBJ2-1	CASSGRRGARGGSYNEQFF	TGTGCCAGCAGTGGTAGGCGGGGGGCAAGGGGTGGTTCCTACAATGAGCAGTTCTTC
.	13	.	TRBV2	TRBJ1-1	CASSEGSVYEAFF	TGTGCCAGCAGTGAAGGCAGCGTCTATGAAGCTTTCTTT
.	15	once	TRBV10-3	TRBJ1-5	CAISESTGPGQPQHF	TGTGCCATCAGTGAGTCTACAGGGCCCGGTCAGCCCCAGCATTTT
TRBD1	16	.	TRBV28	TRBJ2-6	CASSFRQGAGANVLTF	TGTGCCAGCAGTTTCAGACAGGGGGCTGGGGCCAACGTCCTGACTTTC
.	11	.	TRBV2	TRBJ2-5	CASSDFGRRDF	TGTGCCAGCAGTGACTTCGGCCGCCGGGACTTC
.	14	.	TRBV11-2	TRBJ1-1	CASSLQGTNTEAFF	TGTGCCAGCAGCTTACAGGGTACGAACACTGAAGCTTTCTTT
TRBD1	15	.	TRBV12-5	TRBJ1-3	CASGFQTGAGNTIYF	TGTGCTAGTGGTTTCCAAACAGGGGCTGGAAACACCATATATTTT
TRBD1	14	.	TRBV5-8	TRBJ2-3	CASSLGQGANTQYF	TGTGCCAGCAGCTTGGGACAGGGGGCAAATACGCAGTATTTT